This is a list of T cell receptor beta chains from one sample in a study of blood T cell repertoires in COVID-19. Sequenced by immunoSEQ multiplex PCR; TCRdb stores in-frame clones only, minus some. This sample has a few hundred thousand clones, with more than 70% found just once. The material sequenced was PBMCs or T cells enriched from blood (not recorded which). The receptor source for this set is a young woman who had recovered from COVID-19. Both conserved end residues are trimmed from each CDR3.

cdr3_aa: ASSQRDRDSSPLH
v_call: TRBV4-2
j_call: TRBJ1-6

cdr3_aa: ASRLDRVLNSPLH
v_call: TRBV27
j_call: TRBJ1-6

cdr3_aa: ASSSILAGGPETQY
v_call: TRBV5-1
j_call: TRBJ2-5

cdr3_aa: ASSLGQVYNEQF
v_call: TRBV7-2
j_call: TRBJ2-1

cdr3_aa: ASSLTQGSTEAF
v_call: TRBV7-9
j_call: TRBJ1-1

cdr3_aa: ASSLGVAGGLDTQY
v_call: TRBV5-1
j_call: TRBJ2-3

cdr3_aa: ASSEVSEGARLAF
v_call: TRBV2
j_call: TRBJ1-1

cdr3_aa: ASSPGGRTNEKLF
v_call: TRBV18
j_call: TRBJ1-4

cdr3_aa: SARGTTGGEYNEQF
v_call: TRBV29-1
j_call: TRBJ2-1

cdr3_aa: ASSSDRVDTEAF
v_call: TRBV5-5
j_call: TRBJ1-1

cdr3_aa: ASSLVASGGREQY
v_call: TRBV11-2
j_call: TRBJ2-7

cdr3_aa: ASSELTGSDRYT
v_call: TRBV6-1
j_call: TRBJ1-2

cdr3_aa: ASSWRQGAIQETQY
v_call: TRBV13
j_call: TRBJ2-5

cdr3_aa: RIAASPESNTQY
v_call: TRBV1
j_call: TRBJ2-3

cdr3_aa: ASNWGPGGPYGYT
v_call: TRBV6-5
j_call: TRBJ1-2

cdr3_aa: ASSPSLMAREQY
v_call: TRBV18
j_call: TRBJ2-7

cdr3_aa: ASSLTGGVDTGELF
v_call: TRBV7-7
j_call: TRBJ2-2

cdr3_aa: ASSEEGVLQPQH
v_call: TRBV10-1
j_call: TRBJ1-5